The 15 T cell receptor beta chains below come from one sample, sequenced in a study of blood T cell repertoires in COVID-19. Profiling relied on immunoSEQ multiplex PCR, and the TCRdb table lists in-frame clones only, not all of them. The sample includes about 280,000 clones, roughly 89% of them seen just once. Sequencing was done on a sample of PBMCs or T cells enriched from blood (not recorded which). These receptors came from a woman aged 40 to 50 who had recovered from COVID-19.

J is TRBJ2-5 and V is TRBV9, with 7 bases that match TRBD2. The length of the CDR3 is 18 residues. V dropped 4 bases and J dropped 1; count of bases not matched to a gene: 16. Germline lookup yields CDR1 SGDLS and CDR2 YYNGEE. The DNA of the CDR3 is TGTGCCAGCAGCCCCCGGGCCGCGGGAGCTTTGGGCCAAGAGACCCAGTACTTC. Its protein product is CASSPRAAGALGQETQYF.

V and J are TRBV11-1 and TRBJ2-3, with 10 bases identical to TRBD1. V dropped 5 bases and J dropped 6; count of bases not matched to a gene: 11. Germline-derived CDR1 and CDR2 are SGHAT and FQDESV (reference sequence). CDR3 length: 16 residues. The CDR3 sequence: CASSPPGQGKEDTQYF. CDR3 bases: TGTGCCAGCAGCCCTCCGGGACAGGGGAAGGAGGATACGCAGTATTTT.

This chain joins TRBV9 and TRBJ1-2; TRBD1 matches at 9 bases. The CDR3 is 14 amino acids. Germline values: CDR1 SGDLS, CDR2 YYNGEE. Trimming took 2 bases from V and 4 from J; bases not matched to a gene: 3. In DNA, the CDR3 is TGTGCCAGCAGCGTCACAGGGGGCGGCTATGGCTACACCTTC. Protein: CASSVTGGGYGYTF.

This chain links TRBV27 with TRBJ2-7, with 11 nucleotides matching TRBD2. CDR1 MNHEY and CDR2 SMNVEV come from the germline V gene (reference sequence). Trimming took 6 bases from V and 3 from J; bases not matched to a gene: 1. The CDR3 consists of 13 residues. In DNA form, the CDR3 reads TGTGCCAGCAGACTAGCGGGAGACTACGAGCAGTACTTC. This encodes CASRLAGDYEQYF.

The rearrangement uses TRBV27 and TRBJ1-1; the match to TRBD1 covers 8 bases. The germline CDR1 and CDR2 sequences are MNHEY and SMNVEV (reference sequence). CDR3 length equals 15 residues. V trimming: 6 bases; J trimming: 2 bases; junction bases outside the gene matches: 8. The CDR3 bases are TGTGCCAGCAGACGGACAGGGAAGATAAACACTGAAGCTTTCTTT. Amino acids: CASRRTGKINTEAFF.

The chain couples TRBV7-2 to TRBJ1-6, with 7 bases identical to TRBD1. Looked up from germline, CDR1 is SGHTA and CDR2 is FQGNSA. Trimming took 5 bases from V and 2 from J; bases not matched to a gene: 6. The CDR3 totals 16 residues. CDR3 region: CASSPRQGTYNSPLHF. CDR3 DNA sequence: TGTGCCAGCAGCCCTAGACAGGGAACCTATAATTCACCCCTCCACTTT.

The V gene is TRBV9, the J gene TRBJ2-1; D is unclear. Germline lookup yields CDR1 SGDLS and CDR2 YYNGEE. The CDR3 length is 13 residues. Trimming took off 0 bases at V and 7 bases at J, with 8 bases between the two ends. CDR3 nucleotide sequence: TGTGCCAGCAGCGTAGCGTTGGCTAATGAGCAGTTCTTC. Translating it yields CASSVALANEQFF.

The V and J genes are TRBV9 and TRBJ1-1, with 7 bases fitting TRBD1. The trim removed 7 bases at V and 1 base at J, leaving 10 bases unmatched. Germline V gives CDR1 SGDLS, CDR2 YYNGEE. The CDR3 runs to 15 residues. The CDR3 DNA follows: TGTGCCAGCGCAAAGGGGGCAGGAGGGAACACTGAAGCTTTCTTT. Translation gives CASAKGAGGNTEAFF.

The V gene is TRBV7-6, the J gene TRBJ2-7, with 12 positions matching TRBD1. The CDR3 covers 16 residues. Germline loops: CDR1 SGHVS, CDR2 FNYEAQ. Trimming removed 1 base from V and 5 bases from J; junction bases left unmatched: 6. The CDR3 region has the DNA TGTGCCAGCAGCTTAGGGGGGACAGGGGGCAAGGACGAGCAGTACTTC. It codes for CASSLGGTGGKDEQYF.

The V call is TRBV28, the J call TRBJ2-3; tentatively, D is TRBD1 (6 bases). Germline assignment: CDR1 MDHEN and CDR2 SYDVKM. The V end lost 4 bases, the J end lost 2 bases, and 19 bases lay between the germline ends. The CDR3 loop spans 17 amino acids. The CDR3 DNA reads TGTGCCAGCAGTTCAGGGACAAGGGGGTCGTACACAGATACGCAGTATTTT. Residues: CASSSGTRGSYTDTQYF.

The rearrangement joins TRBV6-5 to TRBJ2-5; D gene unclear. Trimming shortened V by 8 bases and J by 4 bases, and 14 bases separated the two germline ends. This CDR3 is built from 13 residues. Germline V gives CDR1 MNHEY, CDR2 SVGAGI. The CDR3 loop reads CASSRVIRETQYF. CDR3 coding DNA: TGTGCCAGCTCGAGAGTGATTCGAGAGACCCAGTACTTC.

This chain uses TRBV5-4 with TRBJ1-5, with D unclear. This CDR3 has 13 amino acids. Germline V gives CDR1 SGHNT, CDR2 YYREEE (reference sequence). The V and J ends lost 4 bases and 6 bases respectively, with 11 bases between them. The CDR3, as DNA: TGTGCCAGCAGCCTAAGCCCTGGTCAGCCCCAGCATTTT. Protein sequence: CASSLSPGQPQHF.

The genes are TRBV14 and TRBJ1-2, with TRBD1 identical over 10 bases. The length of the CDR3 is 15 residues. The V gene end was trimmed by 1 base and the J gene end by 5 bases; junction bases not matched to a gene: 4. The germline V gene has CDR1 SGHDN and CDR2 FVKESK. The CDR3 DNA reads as TGTGCCAGCAGCCAAGCCGGGACAGGGGTATATGGCTACACCTTC. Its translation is CASSQAGTGVYGYTF.

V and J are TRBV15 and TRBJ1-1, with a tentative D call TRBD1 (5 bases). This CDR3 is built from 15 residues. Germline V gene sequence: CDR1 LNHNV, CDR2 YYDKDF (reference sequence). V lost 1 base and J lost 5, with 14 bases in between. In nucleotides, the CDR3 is TGTGCCACCAGCAGAGCTAGGGTCGGGGGTACTGAAGCTTTCTTT. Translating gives CATSRARVGGTEAFF. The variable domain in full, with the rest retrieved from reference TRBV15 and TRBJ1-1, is DAMVIQNPRYQVTQFGKPVTLSCSQTLNHNVMYWYQQKSSQAPKLLFHYYDKDFNNEADTPDNFQSRRPNTSFCFLDIRSPGLGDTAMYLCATSRARVGGTEAFFGQGTRLTVV.

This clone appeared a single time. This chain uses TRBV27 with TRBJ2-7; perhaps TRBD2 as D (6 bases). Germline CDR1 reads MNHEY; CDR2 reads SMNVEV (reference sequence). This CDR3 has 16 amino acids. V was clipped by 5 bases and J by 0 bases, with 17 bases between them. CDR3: CASSAQSSASSYEQYF. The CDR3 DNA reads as TGTGCCAGCAGTGCCCAATCTAGCGCCTCCTCCTACGAGCAGTACTTC.